Listed below are T cell receptor beta chains from one sample, sequenced in a study of T cells in Graves' hyperthyroidism and ophthalmopathy. MiXCR was run by TCRdb on the multiplex PCR reads, yielding one entry per CDR3 protein. The sample lists 490,000 or so distinct CDR3 sequences; over 45% were seen once. The sample taken for sequencing was peripheral blood or thyroid tissue (not recorded which). The receptors stem from an adult woman with Graves' disease, either hyperthyroidism or ophthalmopathy (not recorded which). The CDR3 runs from the conserved cysteine through the conserved F or W. D genes are given only for firm matches. For some rows the clone size is stated as once, few or many, or as a class when expanded; others skip it.

D: -; J: TRBJ1-6; size: many; V: TRBV6-1; CDR3: CATKDGGDSPLHF; DNA: TGTGCCACCAAGGACGGGGGGGATTCACCCCTCCACTTT
D: TRBD1; J: TRBJ2-7; size: -; V: TRBV20-1; CDR3: CSAIGQGRTYEQYF; DNA: TGCAGTGCCATAGGACAGGGGAGAACCTACGAGCAGTACTTC
D: -; J: TRBJ2-5; size: many; V: TRBV12-3/TRBV12-4; CDR3: CASSLALGHDQETQYF; DNA: TGTGCCAGCAGTTTAGCGCTGGGGCACGATCAAGAGACCCAGTACTTC
D: TRBD2; J: TRBJ2-3; size: few; V: TRBV7-2; CDR3: CASTRMGGDTQYF; DNA: TGTGCCAGCACCCGAATGGGGGGGGATACGCAGTATTTT
D: -; J: TRBJ2-2; size: many; V: TRBV7-3; CDR3: CASSPGTANTGELFF; DNA: TGTGCCAGCAGCCCCGGGACCGCGAACACCGGGGAGCTGTTTTTT
D: -; J: TRBJ1-5; size: few; V: TRBV7-8; CDR3: CASSLARGIKSNQPQHF; DNA: TGTGCCAGCAGCTTAGCTCGCGGGATAAAAAGCAATCAGCCCCAGCATTTT
D: -; J: TRBJ2-5; size: -; V: TRBV29-1; CDR3: CSVRRGSGETQYF; DNA: TGCAGCGTCAGGAGGGGTTCGGGAGAGACCCAGTACTTC
D: -; J: TRBJ2-7; size: many; V: TRBV7-2; CDR3: CASSLGNEQYF; DNA: TGTGCCAGCAGTTTAGGTAACGAGCAGTACTTC
D: TRBD1; J: TRBJ2-6; size: few; V: TRBV6-6; CDR3: CASSYRTGGLSGANVLTF; DNA: TGTGCCAGCAGTTACCGTACAGGGGGCTTGTCTGGGGCCAACGTCCTGACTTTC
D: -; J: TRBJ2-2; size: -; V: TRBV5-1; CDR3: CASSFESPGELFF; DNA: TGCGCCAGCAGTTTTGAGTCTCCCGGGGAGCTGTTTTTT
D: -; J: TRBJ1-6; size: -; V: TRBV20-1; CDR3: CSAWLLAGVQGGSPLHF; DNA: TGCAGTGCTTGGTTACTAGCGGGAGTCCAGGGAGGATCACCCCTCCACTTT
D: -; J: TRBJ1-1; size: many; V: TRBV19; CDR3: CASRGAMNTEAFF; DNA: TGTGCCAGTAGGGGGGCGATGAACACTGAAGCTTTCTTT
D: TRBD1; J: TRBJ1-1; size: -; V: TRBV5-1; CDR3: CASSPGDRGTEAFF; DNA: TGCGCCAGCAGCCCCGGAGACAGGGGCACTGAAGCTTTCTTT
D: -; J: TRBJ2-7; size: -; V: TRBV10-1; CDR3: CARSGPSYEQYF; DNA: TGCGCCAGATCCGGGCCTTCCTACGAGCAGTACTTC
D: -; J: TRBJ1-3; size: many; V: TRBV14; CDR3: CASSPFQGIGTGNTIYF; DNA: TGTGCCAGCAGCCCATTTCAGGGGATCGGGACTGGAAACACCATATATTTT
D: -; J: TRBJ2-1; size: few; V: TRBV15; CDR3: CATSSQHYNEQFF; DNA: TGTGCCACCAGCAGCCAACACTACAATGAGCAGTTCTTC
D: -; J: TRBJ1-1; size: -; V: TRBV29-1; CDR3: CSVSEGGGNTEAFF; DNA: TGCAGCGTCTCCGAGGGGGGCGGGAACACTGAAGCTTTCTTT
D: -; J: TRBJ1-6; size: few; V: TRBV25-1; CDR3: CASLPSVNYNSPLHF; DNA: TGTGCCAGCCTTCCGTCAGTAAACTATAATTCACCCCTCCACTTT
D: -; J: TRBJ1-5; size: -; V: TRBV10-3; CDR3: CAIMQGDEHF; DNA: TGTGCCATCATGCAGGGAGACGAGCATTTT
D: -; J: TRBJ2-3; size: few; V: TRBV5-8; CDR3: CASSLEGALSTDTQYF; DNA: TGTGCCAGCAGCTTGGAGGGTGCATTAAGCACAGATACGCAGTATTTT
D: -; J: TRBJ1-5; size: once; V: TRBV10-3; CDR3: CAISDGRGQPQHF; DNA: TGTGCCATCAGTGATGGCAGGGGTCAGCCCCAGCATTTT
D: -; J: TRBJ1-1; size: -; V: TRBV5-1; CDR3: CASSSGQSEAFF; DNA: TGCGCCAGCAGCTCCGGACAGTCTGAAGCTTTCTTT
D: TRBD1; J: TRBJ1-1; size: many; V: TRBV7-8; CDR3: CASSLGSVRGPVSTEAFF; DNA: TGTGCCAGCAGCTTAGGTAGTGTCAGGGGGCCGGTGAGCACTGAAGCTTTCTTT
D: -; J: TRBJ1-2; size: -; V: TRBV2; CDR3: CASSSGRAGGYTF; DNA: TGTGCCAGCAGTTCGGGGAGGGCTGGGGGCTACACCTTC
D: -; J: TRBJ2-5; size: many; V: TRBV2; CDR3: CASSAEHLGYQETQYF; DNA: TGTGCCAGCAGCGCCGAACATCTCGGGTACCAAGAGACCCAGTACTTC
D: -; J: TRBJ1-5; size: -; V: TRBV20-1; CDR3: CSASRPGISNQPQHF; DNA: TGCAGTGCTAGCAGACCAGGAATTAGCAATCAGCCCCAGCATTTT
D: -; J: TRBJ1-4; size: -; V: TRBV25-1; CDR3: CASSVRDHNEKLFF; DNA: TGTGCCAGCAGTGTCAGGGACCATAATGAAAAACTGTTTTTT
D: -; J: TRBJ1-1; size: -; V: TRBV3-1; CDR3: CASRNTNTEAFF; DNA: TGTGCCAGCAGAAACACGAACACTGAAGCTTTCTTT
D: -; J: TRBJ2-5; size: few; V: TRBV7-9; CDR3: CASSLGAGTAGETQYF; DNA: TGTGCCAGCAGCTTAGGGGCAGGCACCGCGGGCGAGACCCAGTACTTC
D: TRBD1; J: TRBJ1-3; size: many; V: TRBV25-1; CDR3: CASSDRDSGNTIYF; DNA: TGTGCCAGCAGTGACAGGGACAGTGGAAACACCATATATTTT
D: -; J: TRBJ1-1; size: -; V: TRBV9; CDR3: CASSAGSGLMNTEAFF; DNA: TGTGCCAGCAGCGCTGGGTCGGGGCTGATGAACACTGAAGCTTTCTTT
D: -; J: TRBJ1-5; size: -; V: TRBV10-3; CDR3: CAISEAQPQHF; DNA: TGTGCCATCAGTGAGGCCCAGCCCCAGCATTTT
D: TRBD1; J: TRBJ2-7; size: -; V: TRBV19; CDR3: CASSVGTGESYEQYF; DNA: TGTGCCAGTAGTGTCGGGACAGGGGAATCCTACGAGCAGTACTTC
D: -; J: TRBJ1-6; size: few; V: TRBV7-2; CDR3: CASSLAQGNLNSPLHF; DNA: TGTGCCAGCAGCTTAGCGCAGGGTAATCTTAATTCACCCCTCCACTTT
D: -; J: TRBJ1-2; size: -; V: TRBV20-1; CDR3: CSASEMGDYGYTF; DNA: TGCAGTGCTAGTGAGATGGGGGACTACGGCTACACCTTC
D: -; J: TRBJ1-5; size: many; V: TRBV5-4; CDR3: CASSRDSSNQPQHF; DNA: TGTGCCAGCAGCCGAGACAGTTCCAATCAGCCCCAGCATTTT
D: TRBD1; J: TRBJ1-2; size: -; V: TRBV24-1; CDR3: CATSGIGTASGYTF; DNA: TGTGCCACCAGTGGGATCGGGACAGCATCTGGCTACACCTTC
D: -; J: TRBJ2-6; size: -; V: TRBV4-1; CDR3: CASSPVITSGANVLTF; DNA: TGCGCCAGCAGCCCAGTGATTACCTCTGGGGCCAACGTCCTGACTTTC
D: -; J: TRBJ1-1; size: many; V: TRBV6-2/TRBV6-3; CDR3: CASRLAQGSTEAFF; DNA: TGTGCCAGCAGACTTGCTCAGGGTTCCACTGAAGCTTTCTTT
D: TRBD2; J: TRBJ2-7; size: many; V: TRBV25-1; CDR3: CASSDPASGISEQYF; DNA: TGTGCCAGCAGTGATCCGGCTAGCGGGATTTCCGAGCAGTACTTC
D: -; J: TRBJ1-3; size: few; V: TRBV7-6; CDR3: CASSLNQGSSSIYF; DNA: TGTGCCAGCAGCTTAAATCAGGGTTCTTCTTCCATATATTTT
D: -; J: TRBJ2-7; size: few; V: TRBV29-1; CDR3: CSVCGTDLVVQYF; DNA: TGCAGCGTGTGCGGGACCGATCTAGTTGTGCAGTACTTC
D: -; J: TRBJ1-1; size: -; V: TRBV7-7; CDR3: CASSLRKGRTEAFF; DNA: TGTGCTAGCAGCTTAAGAAAGGGAAGAACTGAAGCTTTCTTT
D: TRBD1; J: TRBJ1-6; size: -; V: TRBV7-8; CDR3: CASSSTGPGNSPLHF; DNA: TGTGCCAGCAGCTCGACAGGGCCTGGTAATTCACCCCTCCACTTT
D: TRBD2; J: TRBJ2-2; size: -; V: TRBV10-3; CDR3: CAISGLAGGPPDGELFF; DNA: TGTGCCATCAGCGGACTAGCGGGGGGGCCCCCTGACGGGGAGCTGTTTTTT
D: -; J: TRBJ2-5; size: -; V: TRBV20-1; CDR3: CSAMRSPETQYF; DNA: TGCAGTGCTATGAGGTCTCCCGAGACCCAGTACTTC